Below are 5 T cell receptor beta chains sequenced from a single sample in a study of blood T cell repertoires in COVID-19. Here immunoSEQ multiplex PCR was the method, and the copy in TCRdb shows in-frame clones only, minus some. The sample holds about 200,000 clones, 65% to 90% seen once. Specimen: peripheral blood. Source of these receptors: a woman between 65 and 79 years old with COVID-19, enrolled during active disease.

The J gene is TRBJ1-1, the V gene TRBV4-1, with 8 bases matching TRBD1. CDR3 size: 17 residues. The germline gives CDR1 MGHRA, CDR2 YSYEKL. The V and J ends lost 4 bases and 1 base, in that order; junction bases with no gene match: 11. CDR3 in amino acids: CASSPGGKGGPNTEAFF. The CDR3 DNA reads as TGCGCCAGCAGCCCAGGGGGCAAAGGTGGACCGAACACTGAAGCTTTCTTT.

The V gene is TRBV4-2, the J gene TRBJ2-7, with 8 bases aligning to TRBD2. CDR1 is LGHNA, CDR2 YNFKEQ, per germline. The V gene end was trimmed by 2 bases and the J gene end by 7 bases; junction bases not matched to a gene: 10. The CDR3 is 15 amino acids. The CDR3 loop reads CASSQQVAGRGEQYF. CDR3 DNA sequence: TGTGCCAGCAGCCAACAGGTAGCGGGACGAGGAGAGCAGTACTTC.

This sequence joins TRBV24-1 and TRBJ1-5; 8 nucleotides match TRBD1. This CDR3 contains 15 residues. V shed 2 bases and J 3 bases; nucleotides not matched to a gene: 2. The V gene's germline CDR1 is KGHDR and CDR2 SFDVKD. CDR3 sequence: CATSDSGGPNQPQHF. CDR3 DNA: TGTGCCACCAGTGATTCAGGGGGCCCCAATCAGCCCCAGCATTTT.

The J gene is TRBJ1-5, the V gene TRBV7-6; perhaps TRBD1 as D (5 bases). Trimming shortened V by 1 base and J by 6 bases, and 10 bases separated the two germline ends. The CDR3 consists of 14 residues. Germline V lookup: CDR1 SGHVS, CDR2 FNYEAQ. Here the CDR3 reads CASSLGRDGQPQHF. As DNA, the CDR3 is TGTGCCAGCAGCTTAGGCAGGGATGGTCAGCCCCAGCATTTT.

This rearrangement joins TRBV2 to TRBJ2-5, with TRBD1 identical over 7 bases. Looked up from germline, CDR1 is SNHLY and CDR2 is FYNNEI. J gave up 5 bases and V 5 bases, and 5 bases lay outside the gene matches. There are 13 residues in the CDR3. CDR3 amino acids: CASSRTGTETQYF. The DNA for the CDR3 is TGTGCCAGCAGTCGGACAGGTACCGAGACCCAGTACTTC.